The source of this T cell receptor beta chain is a study of control samples from healthy donors and cancer patients. The method was immunoSEQ multiplex PCR; TCRdb's version includes in-frame clones alone and lacks a portion of them. Here the sample spans 170,000 or so clones, 85% to 95% being singletons. The CDR3 length is 13 residues. Between the trimmed V and J ends, which lost 5 bases and 0 bases, there was a span of 8 bases. Germline CDR1 SGHRS, CDR2 YFSETQ. This TCR derives from a young woman in good health. The source material was blood. This chain joins TRBV5-1 and TRBJ1-1; D is uncertain. The CDR3 region is CASSYTLNTEAFF. The CDR3 DNA reads as TGCGCCAGCAGTTATACCCTGAACACTGAAGCTTTCTTT.